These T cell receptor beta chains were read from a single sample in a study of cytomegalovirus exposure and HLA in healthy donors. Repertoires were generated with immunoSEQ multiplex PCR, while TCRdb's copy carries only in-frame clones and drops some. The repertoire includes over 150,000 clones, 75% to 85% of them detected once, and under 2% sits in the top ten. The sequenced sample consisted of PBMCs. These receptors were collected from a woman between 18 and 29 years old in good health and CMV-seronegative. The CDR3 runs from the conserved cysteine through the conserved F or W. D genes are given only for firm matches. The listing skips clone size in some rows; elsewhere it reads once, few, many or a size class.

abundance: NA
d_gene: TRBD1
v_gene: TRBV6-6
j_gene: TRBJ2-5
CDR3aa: CASRGQGQETQYF
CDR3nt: TGTGCCAGCCGGGGACAGGGCCAAGAGACCCAGTACTTC

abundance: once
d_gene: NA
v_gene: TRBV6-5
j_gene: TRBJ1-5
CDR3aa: CASNRQDSNQPQHF
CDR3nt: TGTGCCAGCAATCGGCAGGATAGCAATCAGCCCCAGCATTTT

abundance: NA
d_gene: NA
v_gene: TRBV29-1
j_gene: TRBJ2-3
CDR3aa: CSVDWGGRTDTQYF
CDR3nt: TGCAGCGTTGATTGGGGGGGCCGCACAGATACGCAGTATTTT

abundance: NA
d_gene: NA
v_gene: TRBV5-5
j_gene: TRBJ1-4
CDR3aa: CASSLAPDGLREKLFF
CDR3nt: TGTGCCAGCAGCTTGGCGCCGGATGGGCTAAGGGAAAAACTGTTTTTT

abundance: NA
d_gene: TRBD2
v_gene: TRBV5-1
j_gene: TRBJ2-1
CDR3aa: CASRFGLAGSSEQFF
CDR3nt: TGCGCCAGCAGATTCGGACTAGCGGGATCTAGTGAGCAGTTCTTC

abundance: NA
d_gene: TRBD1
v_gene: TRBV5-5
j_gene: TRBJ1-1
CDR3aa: CASSLLDRTSEAFF
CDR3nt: TGTGCCAGCAGCTTGCTGGACAGGACTTCTGAAGCTTTCTTT

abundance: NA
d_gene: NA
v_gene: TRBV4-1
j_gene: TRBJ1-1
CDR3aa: CASSQDGFSGTEAFF
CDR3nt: TGCGCCAGCAGCCAAGATGGGTTTTCGGGCACTGAAGCTTTCTTT

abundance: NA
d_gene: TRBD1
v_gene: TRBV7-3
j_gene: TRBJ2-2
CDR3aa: CASSSTGTGYGNTGELFF
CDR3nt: TGTGCCAGCAGCTCAACCGGGACAGGGTACGGGAACACCGGGGAGCTGTTTTTT

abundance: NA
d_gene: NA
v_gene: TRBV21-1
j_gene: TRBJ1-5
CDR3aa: CASSKDGQGQPQHF
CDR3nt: TGTGCCAGCAGCAAAGACGGACAGGGTCAGCCCCAGCATTTT

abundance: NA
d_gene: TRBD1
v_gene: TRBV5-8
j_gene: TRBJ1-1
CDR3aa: CASSTRGPGDTEAFF
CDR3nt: TGTGCCAGCAGCACCAGGGGGCCGGGGGACACTGAAGCTTTCTTT

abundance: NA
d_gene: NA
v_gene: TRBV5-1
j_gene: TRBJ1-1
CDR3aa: CASSLTPGQVSGAFF
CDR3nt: TGCGCCAGCAGCTTGACACCGGGACAAGTCTCAGGAGCTTTCTTT

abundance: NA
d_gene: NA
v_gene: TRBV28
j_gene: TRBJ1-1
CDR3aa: CASSLITEAFF
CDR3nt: TGTGCCAGCAGCCTTATAACTGAAGCTTTCTTT

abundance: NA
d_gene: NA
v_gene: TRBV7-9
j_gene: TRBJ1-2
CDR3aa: CASSLVGFDYGYTF
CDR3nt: TGTGCCAGCAGCTTAGTCGGGTTTGACTATGGCTACACCTTC

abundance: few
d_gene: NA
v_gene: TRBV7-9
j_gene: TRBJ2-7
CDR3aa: CASSSRAPYEQYF
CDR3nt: TGTGCCAGCAGCTCCAGGGCCCCCTACGAGCAGTACTTC

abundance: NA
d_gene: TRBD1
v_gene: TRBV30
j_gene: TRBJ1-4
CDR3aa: CAWSPTGGTNEKLFF
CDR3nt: TGTGCCTGGAGTCCCACAGGGGGGACTAATGAAAAACTGTTTTTT

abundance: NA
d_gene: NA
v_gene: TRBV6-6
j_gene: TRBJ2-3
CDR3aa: CASSYSPGDTQYF
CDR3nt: TGTGCCAGCAGTTACTCCCCGGGAGATACGCAGTATTTT

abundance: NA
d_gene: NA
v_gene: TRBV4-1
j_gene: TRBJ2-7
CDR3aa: CASSQPGSSGEQYF
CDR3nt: TGCGCCAGCAGCCAGCCTGGCTCATCGGGGGAGCAGTACTTC

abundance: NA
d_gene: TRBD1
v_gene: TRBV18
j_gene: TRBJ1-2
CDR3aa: CASSPPGQLYGYTF
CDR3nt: TGTGCCAGCTCACCCCCGGGACAGCTCTATGGCTACACCTTC

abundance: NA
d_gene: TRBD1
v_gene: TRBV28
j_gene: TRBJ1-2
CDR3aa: CASSSSGTGYGYTF
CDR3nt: TGTGCCAGCAGTTCCTCCGGGACAGGCTATGGCTACACCTTC

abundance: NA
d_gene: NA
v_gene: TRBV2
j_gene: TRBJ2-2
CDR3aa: CASSSGNTGELFF
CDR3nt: TGTGCCAGCAGTTCAGGGAACACCGGGGAGCTGTTTTTT

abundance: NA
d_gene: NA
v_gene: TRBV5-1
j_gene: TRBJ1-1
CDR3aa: CASSLERGMNTEAFF
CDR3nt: TGCGCCAGCAGCTTGGAGAGAGGGATGAACACTGAAGCTTTCTTT

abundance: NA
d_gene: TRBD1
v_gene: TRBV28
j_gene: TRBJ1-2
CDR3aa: CASSQGGANYGYTF
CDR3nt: TGTGCCAGCAGTCAAGGGGGCGCCAACTATGGCTACACCTTC